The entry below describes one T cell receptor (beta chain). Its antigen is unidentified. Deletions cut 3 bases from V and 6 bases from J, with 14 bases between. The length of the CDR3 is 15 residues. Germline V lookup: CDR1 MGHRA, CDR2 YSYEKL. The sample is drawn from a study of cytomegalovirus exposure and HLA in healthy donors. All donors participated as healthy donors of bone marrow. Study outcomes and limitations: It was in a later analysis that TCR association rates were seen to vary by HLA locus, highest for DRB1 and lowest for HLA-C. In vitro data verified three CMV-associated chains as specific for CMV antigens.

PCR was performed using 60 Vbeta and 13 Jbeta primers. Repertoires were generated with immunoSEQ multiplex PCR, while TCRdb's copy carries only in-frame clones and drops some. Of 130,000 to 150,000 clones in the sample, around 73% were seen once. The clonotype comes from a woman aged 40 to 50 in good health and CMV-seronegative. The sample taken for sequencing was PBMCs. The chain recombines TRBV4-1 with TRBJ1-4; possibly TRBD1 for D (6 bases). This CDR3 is CASSQAGTTYEKLFF. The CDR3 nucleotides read TGCGCCAGCAGCCAGGCCGGGACAACCTATGAAAAACTGTTTTTT.